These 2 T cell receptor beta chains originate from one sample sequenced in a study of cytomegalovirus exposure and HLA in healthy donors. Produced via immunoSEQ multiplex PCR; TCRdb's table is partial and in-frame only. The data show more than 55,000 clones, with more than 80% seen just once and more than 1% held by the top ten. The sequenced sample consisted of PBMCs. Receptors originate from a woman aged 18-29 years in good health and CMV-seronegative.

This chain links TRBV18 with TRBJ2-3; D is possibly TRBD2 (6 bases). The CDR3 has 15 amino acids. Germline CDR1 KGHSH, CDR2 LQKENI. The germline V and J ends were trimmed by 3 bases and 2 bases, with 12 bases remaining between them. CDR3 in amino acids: CASSPAGGNTDTQYF. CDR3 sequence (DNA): TGTGCCAGCTCACCTGCTGGGGGGAACACAGATACGCAGTATTTT.

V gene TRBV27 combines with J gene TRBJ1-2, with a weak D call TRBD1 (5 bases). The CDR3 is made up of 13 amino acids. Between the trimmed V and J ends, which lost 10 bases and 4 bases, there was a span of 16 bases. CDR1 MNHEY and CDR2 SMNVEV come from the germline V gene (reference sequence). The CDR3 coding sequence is TGTGCCACCAAATCAGACGACAGCTATGGCTACACCTTC. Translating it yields CATKSDDSYGYTF.